These 9 T cell receptor beta chains originate from one sample sequenced in a study of T-cell reconstitution after alpha-beta-depleted transplantation in children. Researchers prepared the TCRbeta library using unique molecular identifiers, the study reports. TCRdb ran MiXCR on the PCR reads and lists one entry per CDR3 protein. The sample contains about 150,000 distinct CDR3 sequences, about 9% of which appear only once. The sample was PBMCs, mostly from graft donor cells, taken 180 days after TCRalphabeta/CD19-depleted stem cell transplant. The receptor source for this set is a female patient aged 2-9 years who had a stem cell transplant for congenital amegakaryocytic thrombocytopenia, so the T cells may come from the graft donor.

This clonotype showed up many times. V is TRBV3-1 and J is TRBJ2-3; D ambiguous. Trimming took 0 bases from V and 3 from J, leaving 7 bases between them. CDR3 length: 14 residues. CDR1 is LGHDT, CDR2 YNNKEL, per germline (reference sequence). The CDR3: CASSQDVLTDTQYF. The CDR3 DNA is TGTGCCAGCAGCCAAGACGTATTAACAGATACGCAGTATTTT.

The chain employs TRBV30 and TRBJ2-1; perhaps D is TRBD1 or TRBD2 (6 bases each). This CDR3 has 18 amino acids. Deletions cut 3 bases from V and 1 base from J, with 22 bases between. Germline values: CDR1 GTSNPN, CDR2 SVGIG (reference sequence). CDR3 coding DNA: TGTGCCTGGAGATCGGGGTTGGGTAGGGGGGCATCCTACAATGAGCAGTTCTTC. It is translated as CAWRSGLGRGASYNEQFF.

This clonotype has ten or more counts. The rearrangement joins TRBV11-3 to TRBJ2-7; D gene ambiguous. The length of the CDR3 is 11 residues. With 5 bases removed from V and 3 bases from J, the gap between germline ends came to 5 bases. Germline CDR1 SGHNT, CDR2 YENEEA. The CDR3 nucleotides read TGTGCCAGCAGCCTCATCTACGAGCAGTACTTC. Translated: CASSLIYEQYF. The complete variable domain, with remaining parts taken from reference TRBV11-3 and TRBJ2-7, reads EAGVVQSPRYKIIEKKQPVAFWCNPISGHNTLYWYLQNLGQGPELLIRYENEEAVDDSQLPKDRFSAERLKGVDSTLKIQPAELGDSAVYLCASSLIYEQYFGPGTRLTVT.

The chain couples TRBV3-1 to TRBJ2-7; no definite D call. The V gene lost 4 bases and the J gene lost 3 bases, with 7 bases spanning the gap. Germline V gene sequence: CDR1 LGHDT, CDR2 YNNKEL (reference sequence). The CDR3 spans 12 residues. Here the CDR3 reads CASSRVDYEQYF. The CDR3 coding sequence is TGTGCCAGCAGCCGAGTCGACTACGAGCAGTACTTC.

This clonotype was seen many times. This chain links TRBV5-6 with TRBJ2-2, with a weak D call TRBD2 (5 bases). In germline, CDR1 is SGHDT, CDR2 YYEEEE. The CDR3 extends over 13 amino acids. With 6 bases removed from V and 4 bases from J, the gap between germline ends came to 10 bases. The CDR3: CASTSGFTGELFF. The CDR3 DNA follows: TGTGCCAGCACCTCGGGGTTCACCGGGGAGCTGTTTTTT.

This clonotype has at least ten counts. This chain joins TRBV5-1 and TRBJ2-2; 8 bases agree with TRBD2. V shed 5 bases and J 3 bases; nucleotides not matched to a gene: 6. Germline V lookup: CDR1 SGHRS, CDR2 YFSETQ. The CDR3 has 15 residues. CDR3 sequence (DNA): TGCGCCAGCAGTTCCGAGACTAGCGACACCGGGGAGCTGTTTTTT. Amino acid sequence: CASSSETSDTGELFF.

This clonotype was detected ten times or more. The chain is built from TRBV29-1 and TRBJ1-2; possible D gene TRBD1, 5 bases. The CDR3 contains 17 residues. V was shortened by 6 bases and J by 4 bases, with 27 bases between the two germline ends. Germline CDR1 SQVTM, CDR2 ANQGSEA. In nucleotides, the CDR3 is TGCAGCGTGCGTTCAGAAATGACAGCCGGGCAACGCTATGGCTACACCTTC. Its translation is CSVRSEMTAGQRYGYTF.

This chain uses TRBV5-1 with TRBJ2-1; possibly TRBD2 for D (6 bases). The germline V and J ends were trimmed by 0 bases and 8 bases, with 15 bases remaining between them. This CDR3 has 15 residues. Germline-derived CDR1 and CDR2 are SGHRS and YFSETQ. This CDR3 is CASSLDGLAPDEQFF. DNA for the CDR3: TGCGCCAGCAGCTTGGATGGGCTAGCGCCGGATGAGCAGTTCTTC.

The gene calls are TRBV7-9 and TRBJ1-1; D ambiguous. Per the germline V gene, CDR1 is SEHNR and CDR2 is FQNEAQ (reference sequence). V lost 5 bases to trimming and J lost 4 bases, with 8 bases between them. The CDR3 length is 12 residues. CDR3 in DNA: TGTGCCAGCAGCCGAGGACTCACTGAAGCTTTCTTT. Translated, it gives CASSRGLTEAFF.